These 13 T cell receptor beta chains came from one sample sequenced in a study of cytomegalovirus exposure and HLA in healthy donors. Use of 60 Vbeta and 13 Jbeta primers characterized the PCR. Generated by immunoSEQ multiplex PCR, the TCRdb table keeps only in-frame clones and is missing some. The data show 150,000 to 200,000 clones, and the top ten clones hold about 2.2%. Sequenced material: PBMCs. The receptor source for this set is a man aged 25-45 years in good health and CMV-seronegative.

The gene calls are TRBV5-1 and TRBJ2-7; D gene ambiguous. Germline CDR1 and CDR2: SGHRS and YFSETQ. CDR3 length: 14 residues. Trimming stripped 0 bases from V and 5 bases from J, with 12 bases between. The CDR3: CASSLGLPRDEQYF. The CDR3 DNA sequence: TGCGCCAGCAGCTTGGGACTTCCTCGGGACGAGCAGTACTTC.

The V call is TRBV5-1, the J call TRBJ2-7; tentatively, D is TRBD1 (6 bases). Germline CDR1 SGHRS, CDR2 YFSETQ. The CDR3 sequence is 13 residues long. Trimming took 5 bases from V and 5 from J, leaving 14 bases between them. The CDR3: CASRYKGEHEQYF. DNA for the CDR3: TGCGCCAGCAGGTACAAGGGGGAACACGAGCAGTACTTC.

The V call is TRBV27, the J call TRBJ1-5; D ambiguous. With 7 bases removed from V and 4 bases from J, the gap between germline ends came to 14 bases. The CDR3 covers 14 residues. Germline V lookup: CDR1 MNHEY, CDR2 SMNVEV (reference sequence). CDR3 DNA sequence: TGTGCCAGCAACCTACACGGAGCTAATCAGCCCCAGCATTTT. Translation gives CASNLHGANQPQHF.

The chain has TRBV6-5 and TRBJ2-3; D is unresolved. Germline loops: CDR1 MNHEY, CDR2 SVGAGI. Trimming took off 5 bases at V and 2 bases at J, with 11 bases between the two ends. The CDR3 has 14 residues. The CDR3 coding sequence is TGTGCCAGCAGTATAAACAGAGACACAGATACGCAGTATTTT. Protein sequence: CASSINRDTDTQYF.

V and J are TRBV7-7 and TRBJ2-7; TRBD1 might be the D (6 bases). CDR1 and CDR2 from the germline V gene are SSHAT and FNYEAQ (reference sequence). Trimming cost V 2 bases and J 2 bases, with 13 bases left between them. CDR3 length: 15 residues. CDR3 nucleotide sequence: TGTGCCAGCAGCTTAAGCAGGGGAAGGGCCTACGAGCAGTACTTC. As protein: CASSLSRGRAYEQYF.

This chain links TRBV10-2 with TRBJ2-6; 9 bases align to TRBD1. Germline V gives CDR1 WSHSY, CDR2 SAAADI. V was clipped by 7 bases and J by 1 base; unmatched bases: 5. The CDR3 runs 16 residues. The CDR3 region has the DNA TGCGCCAGCACGGGACAGGGATTGTCTGGGGCCAACGTCCTGACTTTC. Translation gives CASTGQGLSGANVLTF.

This sequence joins TRBV6-1 and TRBJ1-5; D unclear. The germline V gene has CDR1 MNHNS and CDR2 SASEGT. This CDR3 region has 14 residues. The V and J ends lost 5 bases and 6 bases respectively, with 14 bases between them. DNA for the CDR3: TGTGCCAGCAGTCCCGAGGAGTTGGGTCAGCCCCAGCATTTT. Translation gives CASSPEELGQPQHF.

This chain links TRBV25-1 with TRBJ2-7; D gene uncertain. Germline V gene sequence: CDR1 MGHDK, CDR2 SYGVNS. The germline V and J ends were trimmed by 0 bases and 3 bases, with 6 bases remaining between them. The CDR3 spans 13 residues. This CDR3 is CASSEYIGYEQYF. DNA for the CDR3: TGTGCCAGCAGTGAATATATCGGCTACGAGCAGTACTTC.

This rearrangement joins TRBV7-9 to TRBJ2-7, with 9 positions matching TRBD1. This CDR3 comprises 15 residues. The junction had 10 bases not matched to a gene; V was cut back by 5 bases and J by 5 bases. The germline V gene encodes CDR1 SEHNR and CDR2 FQNEAQ (reference sequence). Written as DNA, the CDR3 is TGTGCCAGCAGCCTCCTCGGGACAGGGCGCGACGAGCAGTACTTC. Translating it yields CASSLLGTGRDEQYF. The full variable domain, completed using reference TRBV7-9 and TRBJ2-7, is DTGVSQNPRHKITKRGQNVTFRCDPISEHNRLYWYRQTLGQGPEFLTYFQNEAQLEKSRLLSDRFSAERPKGSFSTLEIQRTEQGDSAMYLCASSLLGTGRDEQYFGPGTRLTVT.

On this clone itself: A read error may account for a junction end that differs from germline. The rearrangement uses TRBV11-1 and TRBJ2-7; D is unresolved. The germline gives CDR1 SGHAT, CDR2 FQDESV (reference sequence). The CDR3 runs 11 residues. The CDR3 DNA is TGTGCCAGCAGCTCCTCCCACGAGCAGTACTTC. Translating gives CASSSSHEQYF. Full variable domain (outside the CDR3, taken from reference TRBV11-1 and TRBJ2-7): EAEVAQSPRYKITEKSQAVAFWCDPISGHATLYWYRQILGQGPELLVQFQDESVVDDSQLPKDRFSAERLKGVDSTLKIQPAELGDSAMYLCASSSSHEQYFGPGTRLTVT.

The V and J genes are TRBV27 and TRBJ1-1; 7 nucleotides line up with TRBD1. CDR3 size: 14 residues. CDR1 and CDR2 from the germline V gene are MNHEY and SMNVEV (reference sequence). The junction had 8 bases not matched to a gene; V was cut back by 5 bases and J by 5 bases. DNA for the CDR3: TGTGCCAGCAGTGACAGGGATAGTGGAACTGAAGCTTTCTTT. Its protein product is CASSDRDSGTEAFF.

This chain links TRBV4-1 with TRBJ2-1, with a weak D call TRBD1 (6 bases). V was clipped by 2 bases and J by 6 bases, with 11 bases between them. CDR1 is MGHRA and CDR2 is YSYEKL in the germline V gene. The CDR3 is 14 residues long. The CDR3 sequence is CASSQTGSFNEQFF. CDR3 in DNA: TGCGCCAGCAGCCAAACAGGGTCATTCAATGAGCAGTTCTTC.

This sequence joins TRBV5-1 and TRBJ2-5; 8 nucleotides agree with TRBD2. J was trimmed by 0 bases and V by 6 bases; bases with no gene match: 7. From germline, CDR1 is SGHRS and CDR2 YFSETQ. The CDR3 totals 15 residues. The CDR3 protein is CASTLTSDYQETQYF. In DNA, the CDR3 is TGCGCCAGCACTCTGACTAGCGATTACCAAGAGACCCAGTACTTC.